The entry below describes one TCR beta chain. Its antigen remains unknown. The sample comes from a study of graft-versus-host responses after intestinal transplantation. Libraries were prepared by immunoSEQ multiplex PCR; TCRdb keeps only in-frame clonotypes and omits some of them. This sample yields about 90,000 clones, of which 83% are seen a single time; about a sixth belongs to the top ten. The receptor's source is a human donor who received an intestinal transplant. The sample was unstimulated CD8+ T cells sorted from spleen or lymph node cells, taken before intestinal transplant.

In nucleotides, the CDR3 is TGTGCCAGCAGCCCGGGACCACAAAACCCCTACTGGCAAGAGACCCAGTACTTC. Its translation is CASSPGPQNPYWQETQYF. The rearrangement uses TRBV7-6 and TRBJ2-5; either TRBD1 or TRBD2 may fit D (5 bases each). V shed 5 bases and J shed 2 bases, with 24 bases lying between them. Germline CDR1 SGHVS, CDR2 FNYEAQ. CDR3 length: 18 residues.